Below are 27 T cell receptor beta chains sequenced from a single sample in a study of CD8+ T cells in alopecia areata. Treatment denoted: oral pan-JAK inhibitor, 5-10 mg twice daily. Following extraction, RNA underwent reverse transcription to cDNA, which served as the sequencing template. Using immunoSEQ multiplex PCR, the repertoire was profiled, and TCRdb retains in-frame clones only, with some absent. The repertoire includes about 120,000 clones, about 54% of them detected once, and almost 30% sits in the top ten. The sample here was CD8+ T cells sorted from blood, taken at week 4, from a patient treated with tofacitinib. These receptors all come from a human donor with alopecia areata.

In this sample, this clone turned up a few times. The V gene is TRBV2, the J gene TRBJ1-5; TRBD1 might be the D (5 bases). V shed 8 bases and J shed 2 bases, with 10 bases lying between them. Looked up from germline, CDR1 is SNHLY and CDR2 is FYNNEI. The CDR3 runs 13 residues. The CDR3 is CASVGQGNQPQHF. Written as DNA, the CDR3 is TGTGCCAGCGTGGGGCAGGGCAATCAGCCCCAGCATTTT.

The gene calls are TRBV4-3 and TRBJ1-1; D is perhaps TRBD1 (5 bases). The V gene's germline CDR1 is LGHNA and CDR2 YSLEER. CDR3 length: 13 residues. The V end was cut by 4 bases, the J end by 11 bases, with 17 bases between. The CDR3 region is CASSPSRGVEAFF. The CDR3, as DNA: TGCGCCAGCAGCCCCTCGAGGGGAGTCGAGGCTTTCTTT.

The chain joins TRBV2 to TRBJ2-1; 10 bases fit TRBD1. Germline-derived CDR1 and CDR2 are SNHLY and FYNNEI. The CDR3 is 16 residues long. The V segment lost 7 bases and the J segment 8 bases; nucleotides outside the gene matches: 14. CDR3 sequence (DNA): TGTGCCAGCAATGGAGATTCCGGGACAGGGGTTTATGAGCAGTTCTTC. Translated, it gives CASNGDSGTGVYEQFF.

This chain uses TRBV2 with TRBJ2-1; a possible D gene is TRBD1 (7 bases). CDR3 length equals 12 residues. V lost 8 bases and J 8 bases, leaving 13 bases between the germline ends. Germline V gives CDR1 SNHLY, CDR2 FYNNEI. CDR3 in amino acids: CASGGTVDEQFF. In nucleotides, the CDR3 is TGTGCCAGCGGGGGGACAGTGGATGAGCAGTTCTTC.

This clone was detected a few times. The chain combines TRBV15 with TRBJ2-6; D gene uncertain. The CDR3 spans 19 residues. Germline CDR1 is LNHNV and CDR2 is YYDKDF (reference sequence). Trimming shortened V by 3 bases and J by 2 bases, and 20 bases separated the two germline ends. CDR3: CATSSGPDLSLPGANVLTF. The DNA of the CDR3 is TGTGCCACCAGCAGCGGCCCGGACCTAAGCTTACCTGGGGCCAACGTCCTGACTTTC. Looking up the rest from reference TRBV15 and TRBJ2-6 gives the full variable domain: DAMVIQNPRYQVTQFGKPVTLSCSQTLNHNVMYWYQQKSSQAPKLLFHYYDKDFNNEADTPDNFQSRRPNTSFCFLDIRSPGLGDTAMYLCATSSGPDLSLPGANVLTFGAGSRLTVL.

This clone was picked up one time. This chain connects TRBV30 to TRBJ1-5; 8 nucleotides agree with TRBD1. The CDR3 runs to 14 residues. Germline V gene sequence: CDR1 GTSNPN, CDR2 SVGIG (reference sequence). Trimming removed 3 bases from V and 5 bases from J; junction bases left unmatched: 6. DNA for the CDR3: TGTGCCTGGAGCGCAGACAGGGGCCATCAGCCCCAGCATTTT. It is translated as CAWSADRGHQPQHF.

The chain joins TRBV13 to TRBJ2-5; D remains unclear. Germline loops: CDR1 PRHDT, CDR2 FYEKMQ (reference sequence). This CDR3 has 14 residues. Between the trimmed V and J ends, which lost 2 bases and 2 bases, there was a span of 9 bases. The CDR3 spells CASSLSPSQETQYF. DNA of the CDR3: TGTGCCAGCAGCTTATCACCATCGCAAGAGACCCAGTACTTC.

This clone was seen more than once but under ten times. J is TRBJ2-5 and V is TRBV23-1; 9 bases fit TRBD1. TRBV23-1 belongs to the ORF category, with a function that is uncertain. The CDR3 runs to 19 residues. The V gene end was trimmed by 4 bases and the J gene end by 3 bases; junction bases not matched to a gene: 18. The CDR3 protein is CASSPTSRDRDNSKETQYF. The DNA for the CDR3 is TGCGCCAGCAGTCCCACCTCCCGGGACAGGGATAATTCGAAAGAGACCCAGTACTTC.

J is TRBJ1-1 and V is TRBV30; D is possibly TRBD1 (6 bases). The CDR3 totals 13 residues. Trimming took 5 bases from V and 1 from J, leaving 11 bases between them. Germline loops: CDR1 GTSNPN, CDR2 SVGIG (reference sequence). The CDR3 is CAWEQGGNTEAFF. The CDR3 DNA is TGTGCCTGGGAACAGGGCGGGAACACTGAAGCTTTCTTT.

The chain is built from TRBV7-9 and TRBJ2-7, with 7 positions matching TRBD2. The germline V gene has CDR1 SEHNR and CDR2 FQNEAQ (reference sequence). Trimming cost V 5 bases and J 0 bases; bases outside gene matches: 10. The CDR3 is 16 residues long. CDR3 sequence reads: CASSPPSGALSYEQYF. The DNA of the CDR3 is TGTGCCAGCAGCCCCCCCAGCGGGGCCCTCTCCTACGAGCAGTACTTC.

The genes are TRBV29-1 and TRBJ2-3, with 9 bases fitting TRBD2. The V segment lost 6 bases and the J segment 2 bases; nucleotides outside the gene matches: 3. CDR1 is SQVTM, CDR2 ANQGSEA, per germline. This CDR3 is built from 13 residues. The CDR3 here is CSVASGDTDTQYF. The CDR3 DNA reads TGCAGCGTCGCTAGCGGGGACACAGATACGCAGTATTTT.

In its sample, this clone was seen a few times. V gene TRBV5-1 combines with J gene TRBJ1-1, with D perhaps TRBD1 (5 bases). The germline CDR1 and CDR2 sequences are SGHRS and YFSETQ. The CDR3 is made up of 13 amino acids. V shed 5 bases and J shed 3 bases, with 11 bases lying between them. The CDR3 nucleotides read TGCGCCAGCAGGACAGCTGATTACACTGAAGCTTTCTTT. This gives the protein CASRTADYTEAFF. The complete variable domain, with remaining parts taken from reference TRBV5-1 and TRBJ1-1, reads KAGVTQTPRYLIKTRGQQVTLSCSPISGHRSVSWYQQTPGQGLQFLFEYFSETQRNKGNFPGRFSGRQFSNSRSEMNVSTLELGDSALYLCASRTADYTEAFFGQGTRLTVV.

The chain has TRBV5-1 and TRBJ2-1; 8 bases agree with TRBD2. J gave up 10 bases and V 5 bases, and 11 bases lay outside the gene matches. The germline CDR1 and CDR2 sequences are SGHRS and YFSETQ. The CDR3 contains 14 residues. CDR3 coding DNA: TGCGCCAGCAGTCCGGGACTAGAAGATTCCGAGCAGTTCTTC. It translates to CASSPGLEDSEQFF. Together with reference TRBV5-1 and TRBJ2-1, the CDR3 gives the full variable domain: KAGVTQTPRYLIKTRGQQVTLSCSPISGHRSVSWYQQTPGQGLQFLFEYFSETQRNKGNFPGRFSGRQFSNSRSEMNVSTLELGDSALYLCASSPGLEDSEQFFGPGTRLTVL.

V usage is TRBV6-5 and J usage is TRBJ1-1; 9 nucleotides agree with TRBD1. V lost 6 bases, J lost 5 bases, and 4 bases stayed unmatched. The CDR3 totals 13 residues. Germline CDR1 MNHEY, CDR2 SVGAGI. CDR3 amino acids: CASRRQGDTEAFF. The CDR3 nucleotides are TGTGCCAGCAGGCGACAGGGGGATACTGAAGCTTTCTTT.

This chain joins TRBV29-1 and TRBJ2-7; TRBD1 might be the D (6 bases). Germline loops: CDR1 SQVTM, CDR2 ANQGSEA. The CDR3 length is 13 residues. Trimming shortened V by 4 bases and J by 0 bases, and 10 bases separated the two germline ends. The CDR3 DNA follows: TGCAGCGTTGGGACAGAAAGCTCCTACGAGCAGTACTTC. Translating it yields CSVGTESSYEQYF.

The rearrangement links TRBV15 to TRBJ2-5; D is ambiguous. Trimming took 3 bases from V and 0 from J, leaving 8 bases between them. The CDR3 consists of 14 residues. Per germline, CDR1 LNHNV and CDR2 YYDKDF (reference sequence). The CDR3 bases are TGTGCCACCAGCAGGTACGCCCACCAAGAGACCCAGTACTTC. Translation gives CATSRYAHQETQYF.

The J gene is TRBJ1-4, the V gene TRBV29-1; a weak D match, TRBD1 (5 bases). The CDR3 is 12 residues long. Germline-derived CDR1 and CDR2 are SQVTM and ANQGSEA. Trimming removed 4 bases at V and 4 bases at J, with 7 bases between. CDR3 bases: TGCAGCGTTGTAGGGGATAATGAAAAACTGTTTTTT. The encoded protein is CSVVGDNEKLFF.

This clone showed up just a few times. The V gene is TRBV7-2, the J gene TRBJ2-7, with 7 bases identical to TRBD1. Germline V lookup: CDR1 SGHTA, CDR2 FQGNSA. The CDR3 has 13 residues. V gave up 5 bases and J gave up 2 bases; unmatched junction bases: 3. The CDR3 spells CASSQGTAYEQYF. The CDR3 DNA reads as TGTGCCAGCAGCCAGGGGACAGCCTACGAGCAGTACTTC.

This chain links TRBV30 with TRBJ2-3, with a possible D match to TRBD1 (5 bases). The CDR3 runs 14 residues. The ends were cut back, 6 bases at V and 0 bases at J, with 13 bases in the middle. Per germline, CDR1 GTSNPN and CDR2 SVGIG (reference sequence). The CDR3 coding sequence is TGTGCCTGCACACAGGCCTCTAGCACAGATACGCAGTATTTT. This gives the protein CACTQASSTDTQYF.

This chain uses TRBV30 with TRBJ2-2, with 10 nucleotides matching TRBD2. The CDR3 consists of 15 residues. CDR1 and CDR2 (germline): GTSNPN, SVGIG (reference sequence). Trimming took 7 bases from V and 6 from J; bases not matched to a gene: 11. The CDR3 region is CAFLKRGGEPGELFF. CDR3 in DNA: TGTGCCTTCCTAAAGCGGGGGGGCGAGCCCGGGGAGCTGTTTTTT.

This chain connects TRBV29-1 to TRBJ2-1, with TRBD2 identical over 10 bases. The V gene end was trimmed by 6 bases and the J gene end by 6 bases; junction bases not matched to a gene: 5. CDR3 length: 13 amino acids. The germline V gene has CDR1 SQVTM and CDR2 ANQGSEA. CDR3 bases: TGCAGCGTAGCGGGGGGGCTTGTCAATGAGCAGTTCTTC. Amino acids: CSVAGGLVNEQFF.

This chain joins TRBV11-2 and TRBJ2-3; D gene ambiguous. This CDR3 has 12 residues. The V gene lost 3 bases and the J gene lost 2 bases, with 3 bases spanning the gap. Germline V CDR1 and CDR2: SGHAT, FQNNGV. The CDR3 sequence is CASSFLTDTQYF. In DNA, the CDR3 is TGTGCCAGCAGCTTCCTCACAGATACGCAGTATTTT.

This clone was observed a handful of times. The sample holds other DNA sequences that translate to the same CDR3. V usage is TRBV30 and J usage is TRBJ1-2; 8 positions match TRBD1. Germline trimming cut 4 bases from V and 6 bases from J; bases unmatched to any gene: 1. The length of the CDR3 is 11 residues. Germline lookup yields CDR1 GTSNPN and CDR2 SVGIG (reference sequence). The CDR3 loop is CAWTGGNGYTF. As DNA, the CDR3 is TGTGCCTGGACAGGGGGCAATGGCTACACCTTC.

The rearrangement links TRBV29-1 to TRBJ2-5, with D perhaps matching TRBD1 (6 bases). The germline gives CDR1 SQVTM, CDR2 ANQGSEA. V gave up 3 bases and J gave up 4 bases, with 21 bases separating them. The CDR3 has 16 residues. This CDR3 is CSVEELRDNLGETQYF. The CDR3, as DNA: TGCAGCGTTGAGGAGCTCCGGGACAACCTCGGAGAGACCCAGTACTTC.

This clone was seen a handful of times. The V gene is TRBV25-1, the J gene TRBJ1-4; no clear D gene. Per the germline V gene, CDR1 is MGHDK and CDR2 is SYGVNS. V lost 3 bases and J 1 base, leaving 9 bases between the germline ends. The CDR3 contains 15 residues. CDR3 amino acids: CASSDLPETNEKLFF. The CDR3 DNA follows: TGTGCCAGCAGTGATCTCCCAGAAACTAATGAAAAACTGTTTTTT.

This clone was seen a few times. CDR3 in amino acids: CASSARSGGAYNEQFF. The CDR3 DNA reads TGTGCCAGCAGCGCCCGTAGCGGGGGGGCCTACAATGAGCAGTTCTTC. The rearrangement joins TRBV9 to TRBJ2-1, with TRBD2 identical over 11 bases. From germline, CDR1 is SGDLS and CDR2 YYNGEE. J lost 2 bases, V lost 3 bases, and 4 bases had no gene match. The CDR3 consists of 16 residues.

V gene TRBV4-3 combines with J gene TRBJ2-5, with 9 bases fitting TRBD2. Germline assignment: CDR1 LGHNA and CDR2 YSLEER. The CDR3 is 15 residues long. V was clipped by 0 bases and J by 5 bases; unmatched bases: 4. The CDR3 coding sequence is TGCGCCAGCAGCCAAGATTTAGCGGGGGAGGAGACCCAGTACTTC. Its translation: CASSQDLAGEETQYF.